What follows is one T cell receptor (beta chain) and its context. This clonotype was picked up many times. This receptor's antigen is unknown. An end of the junction differs from the germline gene, which may be a read error. Cells that were CD4+CD25+CD127-/low were isolated as Tregs. Tregs, naive and memory CD4+ T cells from tumor, blood and ipsilateral draining lymph nodes of five breast cancer patients underwent full-length TCR alpha and beta sequencing. Tumor tissue and lymph nodes obtained by ipsilateral axillary dissection were perfused with PBS, cut into small pieces and digested using collagenase I and hyaluronidase. Ficoll density gradient centrifugation was used to isolate mononuclear cells from lymph nodes or from 50 ml of peripheral blood. FACS confirmed that the sorted cell populations were more than 90% pure. The record originates from a study (dated by TCRdb to between 2015 and 2016). About the study as a whole: The study set out to test whether tumor-infiltrating Tregs in breast cancer get recruited from blood Tregs or are instead converted in situ from other CD4+ T cell subsets.

Full-length TCR variable regions were amplified by 5' RACE PCR with constant-region reverse primers, followed by semi-nested PCR with Nested Universal Primer A. Using the ReliaPrep RNA Cell Miniprep System, total RNA was extracted, and the SMARTer RACE 5'/3' Kit was then used to reverse transcribe the RNA into 5'RACE-ready cDNA. An Illumina MiSeq was used to sequence the full-length TCR alpha and beta libraries, which had been barcoded with multiplex adaptors. As for the authors' bioinformatics: Sequencing data were pooled across the five patients for each of nine subset-tissue groups and compared by unsupervised clustering of TCR gene usage. Repertoire similarity was calculated with the Morisita-Horn index, weighting shared sequences by their contribution to each repertoire. Using fastp trimming at Q25 and MiXCR clonotype assembly, TCRdb reanalyzed the public sequencing data and kept in-frame beta chains. Records with the same CDR3 protein are collapsed into one entry carrying the most frequent genes and DNA. TCRdb, not the authors, supplied the V and J calls. For this sample the table gives some 10,000 distinct CDR3 sequences, of which 17% were detected only once. Of the sample, 3.8% falls within the top ten clones.

Study-wide conclusions, independent of this receptor: The larger-cohort validation was restricted to a single TCR beta V-J rearrangement rather than whole repertoires. The TCR gene usage of tumor memory CD4+ T cells clustered together with blood and lymph node memory CD4+ cells and with lymph node naive CD4+ cells. The greatest overlap of tumor-infiltrating Treg TCR alpha and beta sequences was with tumor naive CD4+ T cells, followed next by blood naive CD4+ T cells.

The CDR3 goes from the cysteine to the phenylalanine over 14 residues. Just the 42-base CDR3 DNA is kept, in frame starting at base 1. The sequence came from a female donor with breast cancer. The rearranged chain carries TRBV12-3 or TRBV12-4 and TRBJ2-1, with the D gene call left open. The sequencing input was Tregs sorted from a lymph node. The CDR3 reads as follows: CASRMVGSYNEQSF. The DNA sequence is given as TGTGCCAGCAGGATGGTTGGCTCCTACAATGAGCAGTCCTTC.